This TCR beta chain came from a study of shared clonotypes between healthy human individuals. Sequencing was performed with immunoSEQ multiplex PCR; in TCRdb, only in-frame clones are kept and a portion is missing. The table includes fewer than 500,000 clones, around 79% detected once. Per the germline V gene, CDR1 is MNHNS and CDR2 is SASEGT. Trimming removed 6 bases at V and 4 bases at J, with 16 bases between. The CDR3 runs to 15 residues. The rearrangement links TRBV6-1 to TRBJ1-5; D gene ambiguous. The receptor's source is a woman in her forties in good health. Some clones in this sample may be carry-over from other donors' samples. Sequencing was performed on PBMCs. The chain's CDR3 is CASRSTVFGNQPQHF. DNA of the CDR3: TGTGCCAGCAGAAGCACAGTTTTTGGGAATCAGCCCCAGCATTTT.